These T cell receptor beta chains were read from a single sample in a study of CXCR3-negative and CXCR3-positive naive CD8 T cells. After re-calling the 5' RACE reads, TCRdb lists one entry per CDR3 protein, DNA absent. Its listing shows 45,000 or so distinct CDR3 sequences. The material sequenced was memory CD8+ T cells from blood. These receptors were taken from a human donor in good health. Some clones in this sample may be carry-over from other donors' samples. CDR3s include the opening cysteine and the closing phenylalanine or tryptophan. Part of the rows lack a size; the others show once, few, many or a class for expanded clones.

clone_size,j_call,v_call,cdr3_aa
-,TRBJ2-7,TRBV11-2,CASSAGTVNYEQYF
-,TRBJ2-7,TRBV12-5,CASGLGTDREQYF
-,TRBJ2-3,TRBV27,CASKPVGGGATDTQYF
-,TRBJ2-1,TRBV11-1,CASRTGTRVGTEQFF
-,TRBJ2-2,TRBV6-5,CASSSGTLSTGELFF
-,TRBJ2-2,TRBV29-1,CSAVPGQGTNTGELFF
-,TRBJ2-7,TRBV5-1,CASSLKSVGRSYEQYF
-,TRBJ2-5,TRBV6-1,CASSETTGGLETQYF
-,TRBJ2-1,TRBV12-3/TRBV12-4,CASSTRDLENQVALYNEQFF
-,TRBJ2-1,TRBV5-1,CASSLLGPPALSSYNEQFF
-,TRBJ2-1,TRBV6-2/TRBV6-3,CASSFAGGSYNEQFF
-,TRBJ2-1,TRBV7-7,CASSASIGSYNEQFF
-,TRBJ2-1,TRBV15,CATSRERTGGLDEQFF
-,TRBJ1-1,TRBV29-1,CSAGTEGTEAFF
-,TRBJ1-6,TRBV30,CAWTEGLYNSPLHF
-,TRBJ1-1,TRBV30,CAWRLGGGYTEAFF
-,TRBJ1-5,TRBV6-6,CASTPDGYDNQPQHF
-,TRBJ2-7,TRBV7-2,CASSGETGNEQYF
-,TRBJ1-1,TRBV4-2,CASSQRGMSTEAFF
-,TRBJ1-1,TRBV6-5,CASSYATQGVEAFF
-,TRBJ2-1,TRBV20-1,CSATPPLLRGVYNEQFF
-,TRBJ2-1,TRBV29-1,CSECRDGSYNEQFF
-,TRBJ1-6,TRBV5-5,CASSSGPGNSPLHF
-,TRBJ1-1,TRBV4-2,CASRRWEDTEAFF
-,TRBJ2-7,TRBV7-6,CASSLSSGVTGYYEQYF
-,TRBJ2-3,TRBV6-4,CASSERGGASDTQYF
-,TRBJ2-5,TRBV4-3,CASSQGGGAGETQYF
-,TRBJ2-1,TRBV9,CASSVDDNEQFF
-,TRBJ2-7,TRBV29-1,CSVVGTGWEQYF
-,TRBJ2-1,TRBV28,CASSYDSYNEQFF
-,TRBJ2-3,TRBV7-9,CASSLVQRGGTDTQYF
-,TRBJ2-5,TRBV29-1,CSAPGQSQETQYF
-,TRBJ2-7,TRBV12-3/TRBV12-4,CASSYPRNEQYF
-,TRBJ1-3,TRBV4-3,CASSQALPGGLGNTIYF
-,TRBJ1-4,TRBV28,CASRPPGGRESTVFF
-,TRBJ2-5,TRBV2,CASSGGETRGTQYF
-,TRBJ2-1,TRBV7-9,CASSTSGVWSYNEQFF
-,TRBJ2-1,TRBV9,CASSVTGGYNEQFF
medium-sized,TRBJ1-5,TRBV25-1,CASRLPQPQHF
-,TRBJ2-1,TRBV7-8,CASTFGSYNEQFF
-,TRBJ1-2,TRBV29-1,CSVGGGSNYGYTF
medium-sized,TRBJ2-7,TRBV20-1,CSATLTGTGTSYEQYF